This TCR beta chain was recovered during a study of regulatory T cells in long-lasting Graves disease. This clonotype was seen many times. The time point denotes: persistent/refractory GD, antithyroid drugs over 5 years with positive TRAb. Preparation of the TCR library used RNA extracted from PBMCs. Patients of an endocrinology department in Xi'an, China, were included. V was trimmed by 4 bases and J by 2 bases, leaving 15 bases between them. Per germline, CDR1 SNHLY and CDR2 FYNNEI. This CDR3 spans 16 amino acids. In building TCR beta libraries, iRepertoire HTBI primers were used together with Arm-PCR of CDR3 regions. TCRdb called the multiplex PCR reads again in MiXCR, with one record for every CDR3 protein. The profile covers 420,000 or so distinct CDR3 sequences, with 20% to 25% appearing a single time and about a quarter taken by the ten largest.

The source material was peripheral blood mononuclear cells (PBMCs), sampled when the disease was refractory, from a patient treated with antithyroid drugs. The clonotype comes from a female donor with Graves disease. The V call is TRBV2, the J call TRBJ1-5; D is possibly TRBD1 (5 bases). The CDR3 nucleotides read TGTGCCAGCAGTGCCCCGCCCAGGGCTGGCAATCAGCCCCAGCATTTT. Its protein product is CASSAPPRAGNQPQHF.